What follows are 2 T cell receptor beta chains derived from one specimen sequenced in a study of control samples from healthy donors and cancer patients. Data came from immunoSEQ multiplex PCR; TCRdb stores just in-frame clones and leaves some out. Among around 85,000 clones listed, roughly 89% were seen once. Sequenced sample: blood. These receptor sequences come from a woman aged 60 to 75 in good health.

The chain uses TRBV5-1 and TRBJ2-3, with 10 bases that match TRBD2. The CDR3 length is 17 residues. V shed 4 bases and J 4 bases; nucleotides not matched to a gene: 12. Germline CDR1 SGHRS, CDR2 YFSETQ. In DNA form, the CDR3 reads TGCGCCAGCAGCCCCCCGGGGGGGACTAGCGTTCCAGATACGCAGTATTTT. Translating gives CASSPPGGTSVPDTQYF.

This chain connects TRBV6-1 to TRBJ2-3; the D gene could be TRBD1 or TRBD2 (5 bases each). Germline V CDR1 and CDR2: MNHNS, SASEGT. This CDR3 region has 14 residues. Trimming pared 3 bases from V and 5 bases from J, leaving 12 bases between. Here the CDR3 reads CASSDRTDRDTQYF. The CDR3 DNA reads TGTGCCAGCAGTGACCGGACTGACAGAGATACGCAGTATTTT.